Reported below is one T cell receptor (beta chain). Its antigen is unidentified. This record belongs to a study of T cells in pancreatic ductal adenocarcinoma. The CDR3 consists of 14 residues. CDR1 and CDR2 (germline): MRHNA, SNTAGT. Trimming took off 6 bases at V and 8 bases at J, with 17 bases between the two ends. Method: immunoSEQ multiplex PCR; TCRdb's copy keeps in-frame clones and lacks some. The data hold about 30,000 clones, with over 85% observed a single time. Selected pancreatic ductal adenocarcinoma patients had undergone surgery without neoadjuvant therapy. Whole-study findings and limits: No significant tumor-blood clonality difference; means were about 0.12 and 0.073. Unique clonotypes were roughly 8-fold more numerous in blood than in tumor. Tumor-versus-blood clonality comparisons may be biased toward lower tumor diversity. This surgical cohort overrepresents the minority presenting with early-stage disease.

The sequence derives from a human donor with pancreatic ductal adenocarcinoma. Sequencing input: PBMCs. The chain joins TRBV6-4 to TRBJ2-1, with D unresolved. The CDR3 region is CASSARIQPDEQFF. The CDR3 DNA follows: TGTGCCAGCAGCGCCCGCATTCAGCCCGATGAGCAGTTCTTC.